The entry below describes one T cell receptor beta chain. Original data processing: Amplification from reference gene primers served as the basis for estimated nucleated cell counts. Assay used: immunoSEQ multiplex PCR; TCRdb lists only in-frame clones, some missing. The DNA gave D and trimming, while V, J and clone size come from that table. This sample has under 250,000 clones; 80% to 90% occur once, and the top ten carry more than 1.2%. The V gene's germline CDR1 is SGHNT and CDR2 YYREEE (reference sequence). The V end lost 5 bases, the J end lost 7 bases, and 16 bases lay between the germline ends. The CDR3 consists of 14 residues. This sample is part of a study of blood T cell repertoires in COVID-19. Whole-study context: T cells, B-cell-depleted T cells, or PBMCs provided the cDNA or gDNA that served as material.

The genes are TRBV5-4 and TRBJ2-1, with D possibly TRBD1 on 7 matching bases. Source material: peripheral blood. The clonotype was recovered from a man older than 75 with acute or convalescent COVID-19. CDR3 nucleotides: TGTGCCAGCAGTCTGGAGGGGGCGAGAAATGAGCAGTTCTTC. Amino acids: CASSLEGARNEQFF.